These 24 T cell receptor beta chains were all obtained from the same sample, sequenced in a study of cytomegalovirus exposure and HLA in healthy donors (dated by TCRdb to about 2017). Library preparation used the immunoSEQ multiplex PCR assay. A mixture of 60 forward primers for TCR Vbeta segments and 13 reverse primers for TCR Jbeta segments was used in the multiplex PCR. Drawn from immuneACCESS, this table holds only the in-frame rearrangements with V and J called that TCRdb kept. Clones are partly lost; checked studies trace under half to an unresolved V gene and leave the rest unexplained. The sample yields about 100,000 clones; around 76% were counted once. The ten top clones hold 6.5% to 9% of the sample. The sequencing input was PBMCs. The receptors originated from a man aged 35 to 55 in good health and CMV-seropositive.

This chain links TRBV5-1 with TRBJ1-1; 7 positions agree with TRBD1. Trimming removed 3 bases from V and 3 bases from J; junction bases left unmatched: 11. CDR1 is SGHRS, CDR2 YFSETQ, per germline. This CDR3 spans 16 amino acids. CDR3 in DNA: TGCGCCAGCAGCTCACTGCTAAGACAGGGTGACACTGAAGCTTTCTTT. This encodes CASSSLLRQGDTEAFF.

CDR3 in DNA: TGTGCCAGCAGCTTGGAAGCGGGAGCTAACACCGGGGAGCTGTTTTTT. Amino acids: CASSLEAGANTGELFF. This chain connects TRBV5-4 to TRBJ2-2; TRBD2 matches at 8 bases. This CDR3 contains 16 residues. The V gene's germline CDR1 is SGHNT and CDR2 YYREEE (reference sequence). J gave up 2 bases and V 0 bases, and 3 bases lay outside the gene matches.

Only a few counts were recorded for this clone. This rearrangement joins TRBV27 to TRBJ2-7; 8 nucleotides match TRBD2. With V trimmed by 6 bases and J by 6 bases, 10 bases remained unmatched. This CDR3 has 14 residues. The germline gives CDR1 MNHEY, CDR2 SMNVEV (reference sequence). CDR3 protein: CASRPGGVVGEQYF. The CDR3 DNA is TGTGCCAGCAGGCCCGGGGGGGTTGTGGGCGAGCAGTACTTC.

The V gene is TRBV10-1, the J gene TRBJ1-3; a weak D match, TRBD1 (5 bases). The CDR3 consists of 16 residues. CDR1 WNHNN and CDR2 SYGVQD come from the germline V gene (reference sequence). V shed 0 bases and J shed 8 bases, with 17 bases lying between them. CDR3 sequence (DNA): TGCGCCAGCAGTGAGTCGGTGGACATCAGGGTATACACCATATATTTT. This codes for CASSESVDIRVYTIYF.

The CDR3 loop is CASSIDGTSGAYEQYF. The CDR3 region has the DNA TGTGCCAGTAGTATAGATGGGACTAGCGGAGCCTACGAGCAGTACTTC. V and J are TRBV19 and TRBJ2-7; TRBD2 matches at 11 bases. The trim removed 0 bases at V and 2 bases at J, leaving 3 bases unmatched. The CDR3 extends over 16 amino acids. Germline CDR1 is LNHDA and CDR2 is SQIVND (reference sequence).

J is TRBJ1-1 and V is TRBV2, with TRBD1 as a possible D gene (5 bases). CDR3 size: 13 residues. Deletions cut 7 bases from V and 5 bases from J, with 14 bases between. Germline-derived CDR1 and CDR2 are SNHLY and FYNNEI. The chain's CDR3 is CASMLGGGTEAFF. The CDR3 bases are TGTGCCAGCATGCTTGGGGGAGGGACTGAAGCTTTCTTT.

This clone has just a few counts. A read error may account for a junction end that differs from germline. V is TRBV7-9 and J is TRBJ2-7; a weak D match, TRBD1 (6 bases). Germline V lookup: CDR1 SEHNR, CDR2 FQNEAQ (reference sequence). The CDR3 is 17 residues long. CDR3 DNA: TGTTCCAGCAGCTTCGGAGACAGGCCGATGCGTTTGGGTGAGCAGTACTTC. It is translated as CSSSFGDRPMRLGEQYF.

This clone was seen only a few times. V gene TRBV6-5 combines with J gene TRBJ2-3; 10 bases are a match to TRBD1. Germline V lookup: CDR1 MNHEY, CDR2 SVGAGI. The J segment lost 3 bases and the V segment lost 0 bases, leaving 3 bases of the junction unmatched. This CDR3 has 16 residues. The CDR3 DNA reads TGTGCCAGCAGTTACTCGAGGACAGGGGGAACAGATACGCAGTATTTT. Its translation is CASSYSRTGGTDTQYF.

The V call is TRBV5-1, the J call TRBJ2-5, with D possibly TRBD1 on 7 matching bases. Germline assignment: CDR1 SGHRS and CDR2 YFSETQ. The CDR3 runs 13 residues. V was trimmed by 2 bases and J by 5 bases, leaving 10 bases between them. The CDR3 loop reads CASSLQGRETQYF. The CDR3 DNA is TGCGCCAGCAGCTTACAGGGGAGGGAGACCCAGTACTTC.

The chain employs TRBV2 and TRBJ2-5; D is possibly TRBD1 (6 bases). TRBJ2-7 matches the DNA end more closely, so the J call is doubtful. This CDR3 spans 15 amino acids. The V gene's germline CDR1 is SNHLY and CDR2 FYNNEI. This chain's CDR3 is CASSPRWTATYEQYF. CDR3 nucleotide sequence: TGTGCCAGCAGTCCACGCTGGACAGCCACCTACGAGCAGTACTTC.

The CDR3 DNA is TGTGCCAGCAGTGAGGGACAGGGACGTTATGGCTACACCTTC. Translating gives CASSEGQGRYGYTF. The chain joins TRBV28 to TRBJ1-2; 9 bases are shared with TRBD1. CDR1 and CDR2 from the germline V gene are MDHEN and SYDVKM. V lost 5 bases and J lost 5; bases outside the gene matches: 6. The CDR3 consists of 14 residues.

The chain has TRBV29-1 and TRBJ1-2; possible D gene TRBD1, 6 bases. The CDR3 length is 14 residues. Trimming removed 4 bases at V and 6 bases at J, with 18 bases between. Germline-derived CDR1 and CDR2 are SQVTM and ANQGSEA. DNA of the CDR3: TGCAGCGTTGGTAGGACAGCTCTGGGCGATGGCTACACCTTC. This codes for CSVGRTALGDGYTF.

This chain links TRBV2 with TRBJ2-5, with 8 bases lining up with TRBD1. This CDR3 has 15 residues. CDR1 and CDR2 from the germline V gene are SNHLY and FYNNEI. Trimming at V came to 4 bases and at J to 5 bases, leaving 9 bases not matched to a gene. DNA for the CDR3: TGTGCCAGCAGTGCCCAGGGGGCGAGGTCCGAGACCCAGTACTTC. It specifies CASSAQGARSETQYF.

This clone was counted once. The V gene is TRBV2, the J gene TRBJ1-2; D remains ambiguous. V shed 5 bases and J shed 5 bases, with 6 bases lying between them. The CDR3 totals 11 residues. CDR1 is SNHLY, CDR2 FYNNEI, per germline. The CDR3 nucleotides are TGTGCCAGCAGTCTCCGTTATGGCTACACCTTC. It codes for CASSLRYGYTF.

The chain combines TRBV10-1 with TRBJ2-7; 12 bases are shared with TRBD2. The CDR3 runs to 15 residues. V shed 7 bases, J shed 4 bases, and the junction held 8 bases outside the gene matches. Germline V lookup: CDR1 WNHNN, CDR2 SYGVQD (reference sequence). In DNA form, the CDR3 reads TGCGCCAGCAACGCTCTAGCGGGGGGGCAATACGAGCAGTACTTC. As protein: CASNALAGGQYEQYF.

There are a few counts of this clone. V is TRBV27 and J is TRBJ2-7, with 8 bases identical to TRBD1. J was trimmed by 7 bases and V by 4 bases; bases with no gene match: 9. The CDR3 contains 14 residues. Germline-derived CDR1 and CDR2 are MNHEY and SMNVEV (reference sequence). The CDR3 sequence is CASSSYSTGGEQYF. DNA of the CDR3: TGTGCCAGCAGTTCATATTCAACAGGGGGAGAGCAGTACTTC.

The V call is TRBV27, the J call TRBJ2-5, with D perhaps TRBD2 (7 bases). The germline CDR1 and CDR2 sequences are MNHEY and SMNVEV (reference sequence). V lost 2 bases to trimming and J lost 1 base, with 14 bases between them. The CDR3 spans 16 residues. CDR3 in DNA: TGTGCCAGCAGTTTAAGGCGGGGGCTGGTCCAAGAGACCCAGTACTTC. It translates to CASSLRRGLVQETQYF.

This clone was counted only a few times. The CDR3 region is CASGFTGNNQPQHF. CDR3 DNA: TGTGCTAGTGGTTTTACGGGTAACAATCAGCCCCAGCATTTT. This chain joins TRBV12-5 and TRBJ1-5; D remains ambiguous. The CDR3 loop spans 14 amino acids. CDR1 is LGHNT, CDR2 FRNRAP, per germline. The V and J ends lost 3 bases and 3 bases respectively, with 9 bases between them.

Worth noting for this clone: Other DNA variants within this sample encode the same CDR3. V gene TRBV29-1 combines with J gene TRBJ2-5, with 10 bases matching TRBD2. Looked up from germline, CDR1 is SQVTM and CDR2 is ANQGSEA. Trimming cost V 5 bases and J 4 bases; bases outside gene matches: 1. The CDR3 length is 12 residues. The CDR3 protein is CSVRTSGETQYF. DNA for the CDR3: TGCAGCGTTCGGACTAGCGGAGAGACCCAGTACTTC.

The chain is built from TRBV10-2 and TRBJ2-5; 8 bases match TRBD2. V shed 6 bases, J shed 1 base, and the junction held 13 bases outside the gene matches. The CDR3 is made up of 17 amino acids. Germline lookup yields CDR1 WSHSY and CDR2 SAAADI. CDR3 coding DNA: TGCGCCAGCAGGGGGGTAGCGGGGACCGTGGGCCAAGAGACCCAGTACTTC. As protein: CASRGVAGTVGQETQYF.

The chain joins TRBV5-1 to TRBJ2-1, with D tentatively TRBD2 (5 bases). V dropped 3 bases and J dropped 0 bases, with 19 bases sitting between them. The CDR3 is 18 residues long. Germline CDR1 reads SGHRS; CDR2 reads YFSETQ. The DNA for the CDR3 is TGCGCCAGCAGCTCCCCCCCAACTACTAGTTCCTCCTACAATGAGCAGTTCTTC. Its protein is CASSSPPTTSSSYNEQFF.

The rearrangement uses TRBV6-5 and TRBJ2-3; 9 bases match TRBD2. The CDR3 runs to 13 residues. Germline loops: CDR1 MNHEY, CDR2 SVGAGI. J lost 3 bases, V lost 10 bases, and 5 bases had no gene match. The CDR3 DNA follows: TGTGCCATCCGCCTAGCGGGAACAGATACGCAGTATTTT. This gives the protein CAIRLAGTDTQYF.

Regarding this clone: The sample carries other DNA sequences with the same CDR3. The gene calls are TRBV27 and TRBJ2-1, with 14 nucleotides matching TRBD2. V dropped 3 bases and J dropped 9; count of bases not matched to a gene: 4. The CDR3 length is 15 residues. Per the germline V gene, CDR1 is MNHEY and CDR2 is SMNVEV (reference sequence). CDR3 loop: CASSLGLAGAAEQFF. CDR3 nucleotides: TGTGCCAGCAGTTTGGGACTAGCGGGGGCCGCTGAGCAGTTCTTC.

This sequence joins TRBV28 and TRBJ2-7, with TRBD1 as a possible D gene (6 bases). The V end was cut by 5 bases, the J end by 4 bases, with 15 bases between. This CDR3 comprises 14 residues. Germline CDR1 and CDR2: MDHEN and SYDVKM. This CDR3 is CASSLRNRVYEQYF. CDR3 bases: TGTGCCAGCAGTCTCCGTAACAGGGTATACGAGCAGTACTTC.